One sample yielded the 25 T cell receptor beta chains listed below, sequenced in a study of T-cell reconstitution after alpha-beta-depleted transplantation in children. As it was prepared, the TCRbeta library received unique molecular identifiers. TCRdb independently ran MiXCR on the PCR reads; one entry per CDR3 protein. The repertoire has more than 400,000 distinct CDR3 sequences, more than 9.5% of them found once; the top ten carry less than 15%. This specimen was PBMCs, mostly from graft donor cells, taken 180 days after TCRalphabeta/CD19-depleted stem cell transplant. The receptors stem from a female patient between 2 and 15 years old who had a stem cell transplant for aplastic anemia, so the T cells may come from the graft donor.

This clonotype came up a few times. The J gene is TRBJ1-3, the V gene TRBV19; no reliable D call. Trimming left V 3 bases short and J 0 bases short, with 12 bases between. The CDR3 runs to 16 residues. Germline CDR1 and CDR2: LNHDA and SQIVND (reference sequence). The CDR3 DNA sequence: TGTGCCAGTAGTATTCCTCGGAGAGGCTCTGGAAACACCATATATTTT. Its protein is CASSIPRRGSGNTIYF.

V usage is TRBV7-2 and J usage is TRBJ2-2; 7 nucleotides align to TRBD2. The CDR3 sequence is 16 residues long. J lost 1 base, V lost 6 bases, and 8 bases had no gene match. CDR1 SGHTA and CDR2 FQGNSA come from the germline V gene. The CDR3 DNA follows: TGTGCCAGCAGAAAACCGGGACTAAGGAACACCGGGGAGCTGTTTTTT. Protein sequence: CASRKPGLRNTGELFF.

In its sample, this clonotype was seen a few times. V and J are TRBV11-2 and TRBJ1-1, with 8 bases aligning to TRBD1. From germline, CDR1 is SGHAT and CDR2 FQNNGV. CDR3 length: 15 amino acids. J was trimmed by 1 base and V by 3 bases; bases with no gene match: 4. The CDR3 sequence is CASSFNRGKNTEAFF. The CDR3 region has the DNA TGTGCCAGCAGCTTTAACAGGGGGAAGAACACTGAAGCTTTCTTT.

In this sample, this clonotype turned up a few times. The V and J genes are TRBV20-1 and TRBJ2-3, with D hard to call. V was pared by 1 base and J by 3 bases, with 11 bases between. The germline gives CDR1 DFQATT, CDR2 SNEGSKA (reference sequence). The CDR3 spans 14 residues. CDR3: CSARGGGWTDTQYF. The CDR3 DNA sequence: TGCAGTGCTAGAGGTGGCGGATGGACAGATACGCAGTATTTT.

This clonotype came up a few times. The V call is TRBV6-5, the J call TRBJ2-1; D is undetermined. CDR3 length equals 15 residues. Per germline, CDR1 MNHEY and CDR2 SVGAGI. The V and J ends lost 3 bases and 2 bases respectively, with 11 bases between them. The CDR3: CASSYRTLAYNEQFF. The CDR3 nucleotides read TGTGCCAGCAGTTATAGAACCCTAGCCTACAATGAGCAGTTCTTC.

This chain uses TRBV6-1 with TRBJ1-1; tentatively, D is TRBD1 (5 bases). Germline values: CDR1 MNHNS, CDR2 SASEGT. The CDR3 sequence is 16 residues long. The V gene lost 5 bases and the J gene lost 1 base, with 17 bases spanning the gap. The CDR3 DNA reads as TGTGCCAGCAGTCTCCGACAGACCCTAGGGAACACTGAAGCTTTCTTT. Encoded protein: CASSLRQTLGNTEAFF.

This clonotype was counted between two and nine times. The rearrangement uses TRBV9 and TRBJ2-2; the D gene could be TRBD1 or TRBD2 (6 bases each). Germline V CDR1 and CDR2: SGDLS, YYNGEE. The CDR3 sequence is 16 residues long. V lost 0 bases to trimming and J lost 3 bases, with 12 bases between them. This CDR3 is CASSVARGRDTGELFF. The DNA of the CDR3 is TGTGCCAGCAGCGTAGCACGGGGGCGCGACACCGGGGAGCTGTTTTTT. The full variable domain, completed using reference TRBV9 and TRBJ2-2, is DSGVTQTPKHLITATGQRVTLRCSPRSGDLSVYWYQQSLDQGLQFLIQYYNGEERAKGNILERFSAQQFPDLHSELNLSSLELGDSALYFCASSVARGRDTGELFFGEGSRLTVL.

This CDR3 reads CATSEKRDYGYTF. CDR3 DNA sequence: TGTGCCACCAGTGAGAAACGAGACTATGGCTACACCTTC. The rearrangement joins TRBV24-1 to TRBJ1-2, with no clear D. Germline V gene lookup returns CDR1 KGHDR and CDR2 SFDVKD. CDR3 length: 13 residues. With 4 bases removed from V and 3 bases from J, the gap between germline ends came to 8 bases.

This clonotype was seen more than once but under ten times. CDR3 sequence (DNA): TGTGCCAGCAGCTTAGCGCAGCAGGGGGCGACAGATACGCAGTATTTT. It is translated as CASSLAQQGATDTQYF. V gene TRBV7-2 combines with J gene TRBJ2-3; 8 bases match TRBD1. In germline, CDR1 is SGHTA, CDR2 FQGNSA. The CDR3 spans 16 residues. V shed 0 bases and J 3 bases; nucleotides not matched to a gene: 5.

This clonotype came up a few times. This chain uses TRBV19 with TRBJ1-1; TRBD1 agrees at 8 bases. Trimming cost V 2 bases and J 1 base; bases outside gene matches: 3. Germline CDR1 and CDR2: LNHDA and SQIVND (reference sequence). The CDR3 runs 15 residues. DNA of the CDR3: TGTGCCAGTAGTATAAACGGACAGGGGAACACTGAAGCTTTCTTT. As protein: CASSINGQGNTEAFF.

To note about this clonotype: This may stem from a read error, because a much larger clone lies one nucleotide away. The rearrangement uses TRBV7-8 and TRBJ2-7, with D tentatively TRBD1 (5 bases). Trimming left V 3 bases short and J 5 bases short, with 14 bases between. Germline CDR1 is SGHVS and CDR2 is FQNEAQ. This CDR3 comprises 14 residues. The CDR3 nucleotides read TGTGCCAGCAGCTTTGGCAGGGCTCGGCACGAGCAGTACGTC. Amino acid sequence: CASSFGRARHEQYV.

The CDR3: CASSWGAGTQETQYF. The CDR3 region has the DNA TGTGCCAGCAGCTGGGGAGCGGGGACCCAAGAGACCCAGTACTTC. The chain joins TRBV11-2 to TRBJ2-5, with 7 nucleotides matching TRBD2. Trimming at V came to 4 bases and at J to 1 base, leaving 6 bases not matched to a gene. The germline gives CDR1 SGHAT, CDR2 FQNNGV. The CDR3 has 15 amino acids.

The rearrangement links TRBV10-3 to TRBJ1-1; D is unclear. The CDR3 covers 13 residues. Trimming removed 4 bases at V and 5 bases at J, with 11 bases between. Germline assignment: CDR1 ENHRY and CDR2 SYGVKD. CDR3 amino acids: CAISVVSETEAFF. The CDR3 bases are TGTGCCATCAGTGTGGTGTCGGAGACTGAAGCTTTCTTT.

This CDR3 reads CATRAGGRNEQFF. CDR3 in DNA: TGTGCCACCAGGGCGGGAGGAAGGAATGAGCAGTTCTTC. This chain uses TRBV15 with TRBJ2-1; 8 positions agree with TRBD2. The CDR3 length is 13 residues. Germline CDR1 LNHNV, CDR2 YYDKDF (reference sequence). V dropped 6 bases and J dropped 7; count of bases not matched to a gene: 5. Full variable domain (rest looked up from reference TRBV15 and TRBJ2-1): DAMVIQNPRYQVTQFGKPVTLSCSQTLNHNVMYWYQQKSSQAPKLLFHYYDKDFNNEADTPDNFQSRRPNTSFCFLDIRSPGLGDTAMYLCATRAGGRNEQFFGPGTRLTVL.

There are many counts of this clonotype. V usage is TRBV5-1 and J usage is TRBJ2-1, with D unclear. Trimming took off 3 bases at V and 2 bases at J, with 6 bases between the two ends. The CDR3 loop spans 13 amino acids. Germline CDR1 reads SGHRS; CDR2 reads YFSETQ. The CDR3 sequence is CASSWETYNEQFF. CDR3 DNA: TGCGCCAGCAGCTGGGAAACCTACAATGAGCAGTTCTTC.

There are a few counts of this clonotype. The chain links TRBV15 to TRBJ1-5; tentatively, D is TRBD1 (5 bases). The CDR3 loop spans 14 amino acids. V was clipped by 8 bases and J by 5 bases, with 16 bases between them. Per germline, CDR1 LNHNV and CDR2 YYDKDF (reference sequence). The chain's CDR3 is CATGEAGPDQPQHF. Here the CDR3 DNA reads TGTGCCACCGGTGAAGCGGGGCCTGATCAGCCCCAGCATTTT.

This clonotype came up a few times. The CDR3 sequence is CASSPPSPSTEAFF. DNA for the CDR3: TGTGCCAGCTCACCCCCCAGCCCGAGCACTGAAGCTTTCTTT. The rearrangement uses TRBV18 and TRBJ1-1; D not certain. V was clipped by 3 bases and J by 4 bases, with 12 bases between them. CDR1 and CDR2 from the germline V gene are KGHSH and LQKENI. This CDR3 region has 14 residues.

V usage is TRBV27 and J usage is TRBJ2-7, with 7 bases lining up with TRBD2. The CDR3 is 14 residues long. Germline values: CDR1 MNHEY, CDR2 SMNVEV (reference sequence). J was trimmed by 3 bases and V by 2 bases; bases with no gene match: 4. The CDR3 DNA sequence: TGTGCCAGCAGTTTAGGGGGGGACCACTACGAGCAGTACGTC. This gives the protein CASSLGGDHYEQYV.

The genes are TRBV12-3 or TRBV12-4 and TRBJ1-1, with D tentatively TRBD1 (5 bases). Between the trimmed V and J ends, which lost 3 bases and 8 bases, there was a span of 10 bases. This CDR3 region has 12 residues. For the CDR3, the DNA is TGTGCCAGCAGTTTGGGGGAGTGGGAAGCTTTCTTT. The encoded protein is CASSLGEWEAFF.

V gene TRBV20-1 combines with J gene TRBJ2-7; 9 bases line up with TRBD1. Germline V gene sequence: CDR1 DFQATT, CDR2 SNEGSKA (reference sequence). This CDR3 has 13 residues. With V trimmed by 5 bases and J by 6 bases, 8 bases remained unmatched. The CDR3 sequence: CSARRDRAGEQYV. The CDR3 nucleotides read TGCAGTGCTCGACGGGACAGGGCTGGCGAGCAGTACGTC.

This clonotype occurred many times. The rearrangement uses TRBV20-1 and TRBJ2-3; D possibly matches TRBD1 or TRBD2 (5 bases each). The CDR3 covers 15 residues. Germline V gives CDR1 DFQATT, CDR2 SNEGSKA (reference sequence). Trimming shortened V by 3 bases and J by 3 bases, and 16 bases separated the two germline ends. CDR3 bases: TGCAGTGCTAGTCCGGGGCCCTGGCCGACAGATACGCAGTATTTT. Its translation is CSASPGPWPTDTQYF.

This clonotype was counted only a few times. The chain joins TRBV15 to TRBJ1-5, with D possibly matching TRBD1 (6 bases). The V end lost 3 bases, the J end lost 4 bases, and 10 bases lay between the germline ends. CDR3 length: 14 amino acids. Per germline, CDR1 LNHNV and CDR2 YYDKDF (reference sequence). CDR3 in DNA: TGTGCCACCAGCAGCAGGGGACCTAATCAGCCCCAGCATTTT. Residues: CATSSRGPNQPQHF.

This clonotype came up a few times. The chain combines TRBV28 with TRBJ2-7; D is unresolved. The germline CDR1 and CDR2 sequences are MDHEN and SYDVKM. The CDR3 loop spans 15 amino acids. Between the trimmed V and J ends, which lost 3 bases and 0 bases, there was a span of 12 bases. CDR3 amino acids: CASSFPEPYSYEQYF. The CDR3 nucleotides are TGTGCCAGCAGTTTTCCGGAGCCATACTCCTACGAGCAGTACTTC.

The chain employs TRBV5-1 and TRBJ2-7; maybe TRBD1 (6 bases). The CDR3 runs 13 residues. Germline V gene data show CDR1 as SGHRS and CDR2 as YFSETQ. The DNA for the CDR3 is TGCGCCACCAGCTTGTTCGCAGGGGACGAGCAGTACGTC. It is translated as CATSLFAGDEQYV.

This rearrangement joins TRBV7-8 to TRBJ1-2, with 10 bases that match TRBD1. J was trimmed by 0 bases and V by 5 bases; bases with no gene match: 9. This CDR3 is built from 17 residues. In germline, CDR1 is SGHVS, CDR2 FQNEAQ. CDR3 loop: CASSPRQGAAPNYGYTF. CDR3 DNA: TGTGCCAGCAGCCCGCGACAGGGGGCTGCTCCTAACTATGGCTACACCTTC.